The entry below describes one T cell receptor beta chain. Its antigen is unidentified. The sample comes from a study of CD8 T cells in ankylosing spondylitis. Trimming removed 3 bases at V and 2 bases at J, with 17 bases between. CDR1 is SEHNR, CDR2 FQNEAQ, per germline (reference sequence). CDR3 size: 16 residues. TCRdb called the 5' RACE reads again in MiXCR, with one record for every CDR3 protein. The sample gives about 450,000 distinct CDR3 sequences, approximately 26% of which show up once; roughly 0.9% is in the top ten. Whole-study results and caveats: About eight highly homologous variants made up a TCR beta motif that seemed to typify ankylosing spondylitis blood.

This sequence joins TRBV7-9 and TRBJ2-7, with D maybe TRBD2 (6 bases). Sequencing used blood, either unsorted or a sorted T cell fraction (not recorded which). The clonotype originates from a male donor with ankylosing spondylitis. The CDR3 region is CASSLPRASETYEQYF. CDR3 sequence (DNA): TGTGCCAGCAGCTTGCCCCGTGCTAGCGAAACCTACGAGCAGTACTTC.